The sequence of this TCR beta chain was determined in a study of cytomegalovirus exposure and HLA in healthy donors. General study results and limits: Association of a missense DCLRE1C variant with TCR beta V- and J-gene trimming was reported in a later analysis.

As concerns this clone: Its specificity is not known.

Trimming took 1 base from V and 2 from J; bases not matched to a gene: 10. CDR1 MNHNS and CDR2 SASEGT come from the germline V gene. This CDR3 region has 17 residues. Vbeta (60) and Jbeta (13) primers were used in the PCR. Measured with immunoSEQ multiplex PCR; TCRdb has only the in-frame clones, and not every one. The sample yields around 130,000 clones, around 78% seen once. Healthy donors of bone marrow made up the group. Sequencing was done on a sample of PBMCs. The TCR comes from a woman in her 50s in good health and CMV-seronegative. The chain has TRBV6-1 and TRBJ1-2; 7 nucleotides line up with TRBD1. The CDR3 region is CASSEVGGGANNYGYTF. CDR3 bases: TGTGCCAGCAGTGAAGTAGGAGGGGGCGCAAACAACTATGGCTACACCTTC.